Listed below are T cell receptor beta chains from one sample, sequenced in a study of blood T cell repertoires in COVID-19. TCRdb's table, derived via immunoSEQ multiplex PCR, lists solely in-frame clones and lacks some. The table records 60,000 to 75,000 clones, roughly 85% of them present only once. The specimen was peripheral blood. Receptors were obtained from a man aged 25-40 years with acute or convalescent COVID-19. Both conserved end residues are part of each CDR3. The D gene is left open where the match is weak. Clone sizes are given selectively: once, few, many, or a class where the clone is expanded.

D	J	length	size	V	CDR3	DNA
TRBD1	TRBJ2-3	15	-	TRBV10-1	CASSESGTGTDTQYF	TGCGCCAGCAGTGAGTCCGGGACAGGCACAGATACGCAGTATTTT
-	TRBJ1-1	12	few	TRBV2	CASKGEGTEAFF	TGTGCCAGCAAGGGGGAGGGCACTGAAGCTTTCTTT
-	TRBJ2-7	11	few	TRBV27	CASSSHYEQYF	TGTGCCAGCAGTTCCCACTACGAGCAGTACTTC
TRBD1	TRBJ1-2	14	once	TRBV18	CASSPDRDARGYTF	TGTGCCAGCTCACCTGACAGGGACGCCCGTGGCTACACCTTC
-	TRBJ1-2	17	-	TRBV6-1	CASSGIGGERANYGYTF	TGTGCCAGCAGTGGAATAGGAGGGGAAAGGGCTAACTATGGCTACACCTTC
-	TRBJ2-2	13	once	TRBV5-1	CASSQVVGGELFF	TGCGCCAGCAGTCAGGTGGTAGGCGGGGAGCTGTTTTTT
-	TRBJ1-5	13	-	TRBV19	CASSINRNQPQHF	TGTGCCAGTAGTATAAACAGAAATCAGCCCCAGCATTTT
TRBD2	TRBJ2-7	13	-	TRBV6-5	CASRASGGLEQYF	TGTGCCAGCAGAGCCTCCGGGGGGTTGGAGCAGTACTTC
-	TRBJ1-2	13	-	TRBV30	CAWAIQGTYGYTF	TGTGCCTGGGCCATCCAGGGAACCTATGGCTACACCTTC
-	TRBJ2-7	13	-	TRBV27	CASSLFSGYEQYF	TGTGCCAGCAGTTTATTTTCCGGCTACGAGCAGTACTTC
TRBD2	TRBJ2-5	14	-	TRBV30	CAWTSGGAVKTQYF	TGTGCCTGGACTAGCGGGGGGGCCGTGAAGACCCAGTACTTC
TRBD2	TRBJ2-1	20	-	TRBV4-1	CASSQLLAGGPDSSYNEQFF	TGCGCCAGCAGCCAATTACTAGCGGGGGGTCCTGATAGCTCCTACAATGAGCAGTTCTTC
-	TRBJ2-7	14	-	TRBV18	CASSPDRHLYEQYF	TGTGCCAGCTCACCTGACAGACACCTCTACGAGCAGTACTTC
TRBD1	TRBJ1-3	14	-	TRBV6-5	CASSTGASGNTIYF	TGTGCCAGCAGCACAGGGGCTTCTGGAAACACCATATATTTT
-	TRBJ1-2	14	-	TRBV5-8	CASSLRTAHYGYTF	TGTGCCAGCAGCTTGCGGACAGCCCACTATGGCTACACCTTC
TRBD1	TRBJ1-3	14	-	TRBV10-3	CASGQGATGNTIYF	TGTGCCTCTGGACAGGGGGCAACTGGAAACACCATATATTTT
TRBD1	TRBJ1-5	15	-	TRBV19	CASSGQGASNQPQHF	TGTGCCAGTAGTGGACAGGGGGCCAGCAATCAGCCCCAGCATTTT
TRBD1	TRBJ1-6	16	few	TRBV2	CASRLDRGQDNSPLHF	TGTGCCAGCAGACTAGACAGGGGGCAAGATAATTCACCCCTCCACTTT
-	TRBJ2-1	13	-	TRBV7-2	CASSLGPFNEQFF	TGTGCCAGCAGCCTTGGGCCGTTCAATGAGCAGTTCTTC
-	TRBJ1-1	15	many	TRBV28	CASIMTGGRASEAFF	TGTGCCAGCATTATGACGGGGGGCAGGGCCTCGGAAGCTTTCTTT
-	TRBJ2-1	14	-	TRBV21-1	CASGAFLEPGEQFF	TGTGCCAGCGGAGCTTTCCTGGAACCAGGGGAGCAGTTCTTC
TRBD1	TRBJ1-1	14	-	TRBV18	CASSPGQPNTEAFF	TGTGCCAGCTCGCCGGGACAGCCGAACACTGAAGCTTTCTTT
-	TRBJ2-1	16	-	TRBV7-9	CASSRLGGRIYNEQFF	TGTGCCAGCAGTCGACTAGGAGGCCGAATTTACAATGAGCAGTTCTTC
TRBD1	TRBJ1-2	15	-	TRBV30	CAWRSGTGDFYGYTF	TGTGCCTGGAGGTCCGGGACAGGTGATTTTTATGGCTACACCTTC
-	TRBJ1-2	13	once	TRBV9	CASSPRESYGYTF	TGTGCCAGCAGCCCCCGTGAGAGTTATGGCTACACCTTC
TRBD1	TRBJ1-3	14	-	TRBV6-5	CASSLGQGGNTIYF	TGTGCCAGCAGTCTGGGACAGGGTGGAAACACCATATATTTT
TRBD1	TRBJ1-2	14	-	TRBV9	CASSPQTGIYGYTF	TGTGCCAGCAGCCCTCAGACAGGGATCTATGGCTACACCTTC
TRBD1	TRBJ1-2	15	-	TRBV6-2/TRBV6-3	CASSSRQGRVYGYTF	TGTGCCAGCAGCTCACGACAGGGGAGGGTCTATGGCTACACCTTC
-	TRBJ2-5	14	-	TRBV6-5	CASLGVSRRETQYF	TGTGCCAGCTTAGGGGTGAGTCGCCGGGAGACCCAGTACTTC
-	TRBJ1-5	16	-	TRBV6-6	CASSYPPRGNNQPQHF	TGTGCCAGCAGTTACCCCCCTCGGGGAAACAATCAGCCCCAGCATTTT
-	TRBJ1-1	13	-	TRBV11-2	CASSWAGNTEAFF	TGTGCCAGCAGCTGGGCCGGGAACACTGAAGCTTTCTTT
TRBD1	TRBJ2-5	17	-	TRBV5-5	CASSSPRTGSGKETQYF	TGTGCCAGCAGCTCACCCCGGACAGGGTCGGGAAAAGAGACCCAGTACTTC
-	TRBJ2-6	18	-	TRBV5-4	CASSSPGLPFSGANVLTF	TGTGCCAGCAGCTCGCCGGGACTGCCATTCTCTGGGGCCAACGTCCTGACTTTC
-	TRBJ2-3	16	-	TRBV10-2	CASSESLQGGTDTQYF	TGCGCCAGCAGTGAGTCTTTACAGGGCGGCACAGATACGCAGTATTTT
-	TRBJ1-5	15	once	TRBV18	CASSPGTHENQPQHF	TGTGCCAGCTCACCAGGGACACACGAGAATCAGCCCCAGCATTTT
TRBD1	TRBJ2-1	15	-	TRBV5-1	CASSLNAGTDNEQFF	TGCGCCAGCAGCTTAAACGCCGGGACAGACAATGAGCAGTTCTTC
TRBD1	TRBJ1-1	14	few	TRBV11-2	CASSFSGQGGEAFF	TGTGCCAGCAGCTTTTCGGGACAGGGCGGTGAAGCTTTCTTT
TRBD1	TRBJ1-1	14	-	TRBV27	CASSATGGALKAFF	TGTGCCAGCAGTGCCACAGGGGGCGCATTGAAAGCTTTCTTT
-	TRBJ1-4	15	-	TRBV7-9	CASSPQTGSAEKLFF	TGTGCCAGCAGCCCGCAGACGGGGTCGGCTGAAAAACTGTTTTTT
TRBD1	TRBJ1-2	14	-	TRBV5-1	CASSPDREDYGYTF	TGCGCCAGCAGCCCGGACAGGGAAGACTATGGCTACACCTTC
-	TRBJ1-2	13	-	TRBV12-3/TRBV12-4	CASTDSINYGYTF	TGTGCCAGCACCGACAGTATTAACTATGGCTACACCTTC
-	TRBJ2-1	15	-	TRBV30	CAWSVGGGLDNEQFF	TGTGCCTGGAGTGTGGGGGGAGGATTGGACAATGAGCAGTTCTTC
-	TRBJ1-1	14	-	TRBV10-3	CAIKVREEGTEAFF	TGTGCCATCAAAGTAAGGGAGGAGGGCACTGAAGCTTTCTTT
-	TRBJ1-2	13	-	TRBV2	CASSREARQGYTF	TGTGCCAGCAGCCGAGAGGCTCGGCAGGGCTACACCTTC